The 3 T cell receptor beta chains reported below all come from one sample, sequenced in a study of blood T cell repertoires in COVID-19 (dated by TCRdb to about 2020). Library prep was done by the immunoSEQ multiplex PCR assay. The clones in this table, taken by TCRdb from immuneACCESS, are in-frame only. Not every clone is retained; where verified, under half of the shortfall comes from an unresolved V gene, and the cause of the rest is unknown. The sample table shows about 370,000 clones, and more than 70% are seen once. The ten largest clonotypes hold more than 9% of the sample. The sample taken for sequencing was peripheral blood. Receptor source: a woman in her twenties or thirties with COVID-19, enrolled during active disease.

The genes are TRBV2 and TRBJ2-6, with 10 bases that match TRBD1. In germline, CDR1 is SNHLY, CDR2 FYNNEI. The CDR3 is made up of 16 amino acids. The V segment lost 9 bases and the J segment 9 bases; nucleotides outside the gene matches: 14. CDR3 DNA: TGTGCCAGTTCCTCTCAGGGGACAGGGGCGATCAACGTCCTGACTTTC. This gives the protein CASSSQGTGAINVLTF.

The V and J genes are TRBV7-3 and TRBJ2-1; 10 bases are a match to TRBD2. V trimming: 5 bases; J trimming: 4 bases; junction bases outside the gene matches: 5. The CDR3 covers 15 residues. Germline CDR1 reads SGHTA; CDR2 reads FQGTGA. CDR3 sequence reads: CASSATSGKYNEQFF. The CDR3 DNA sequence: TGTGCCAGCAGCGCAACTAGCGGGAAATACAATGAGCAGTTCTTC.

In its sample, this clone was seen once. The genes are TRBV30 and TRBJ2-5, with 9 bases identical to TRBD1. Germline assignment: CDR1 GTSNPN and CDR2 SVGIG (reference sequence). V was pared by 0 bases and J by 4 bases, with 6 bases of the junction left unmatched. This CDR3 has 15 amino acids. The CDR3 DNA is TGTGCCTGGAGTGTACTAACAGGGGGCCGAGAGACCCAGTACTTC. Translating it yields CAWSVLTGGRETQYF.